The clone carrying this T cell receptor beta chain has more than one count but fewer than ten. The ends were cut back, 4 bases at V and 2 bases at J, with 15 bases in the middle. The CDR3 covers 16 residues. Germline loops: CDR1 SGHRS, CDR2 YFSETQ. One entry per CDR3 protein results from TCRdb running MiXCR on the 5' RACE reads. The sample lists 200,000 to 250,000 distinct CDR3 sequences, over 8.5% occurring once. The record originates from a study of CD8 T cells in ankylosing spondylitis. This chain links TRBV5-1 with TRBJ2-2; D unresolved. This TCR derives from a male donor with ankylosing spondylitis or in good health (not recorded which). Specimen: blood, either unsorted or a sorted T cell fraction (not recorded which). The CDR3 DNA follows: TGCGCCAGCAGCAGAAATATGGCAGTCAACACCGGGGAGCTGTTTTTT. Its protein is CASSRNMAVNTGELFF. The full variable domain, rest sourced from reference TRBV5-1 and TRBJ2-2, is KAGVTQTPRYLIKTRGQQVTLSCSPISGHRSVSWYQQTPGQGLQFLFEYFSETQRNKGNFPGRFSGRQFSNSRSEMNVSTLELGDSALYLCASSRNMAVNTGELFFGEGSRLTVL.